This TCR beta chain is from a study of monozygotic twins with inflammatory bowel disease (dated by TCRdb to between 2017 and 2020). The study in broad terms: The complete study included 28 monozygotic twin pairs: 19 IBD-discordant Danish pairs and nine German pairs, of which four were IBD-concordant and five were IBD-discordant. Each individual had, on average, about 151 000 unique TCRalpha sequences and 181 000 unique TCRbeta sequences available for analysis. Within discordant pairs, disease-associated traits were sought mainly by comparing IBD patients with their genetically identical healthy co-twins.

From each donor, an approximately 2.5 ml peripheral blood sample was collected into PAXgene tubes and kept at -80 degrees C. Without T cell sorting, total RNA was isolated from whole blood using the PAXgene blood miRNA kit on an automated QIAcube. Deep TCRalpha and TCRbeta repertoire profiling with unique molecular barcoding was performed on peripheral blood of monozygotic twin pairs concordant or discordant for inflammatory bowel disease. For every twin pair, smoking habits were documented, and each individual was categorised as a current, former or never smoker. The germline V gene supplies CDR1 SGHRS and CDR2 YFSETQ. From its cysteine to its phenylalanine, the CDR3 spans 12 amino acids. Nucleotide data are not available. Study-wide findings and limitations: Background noise and inter-individual variability may have been introduced into the repertoires by the differing immunosuppressive treatments among patients. IBD patients had lower TCRbeta repertoire diversity, measured by the inverse Simpson index, than their healthy co-twins. No difference in repertoire similarity was observed between concordant and discordant twins, possibly owing to limited statistical power. Compared with healthy twins, IBD patients shared fewer clonotypes with other individuals, and the difference was most pronounced in patients with signs of disease activity. The results gave no support for a single strong signal or clonotype linked to IBD. The analysis was unable to tell different T cell subtypes apart.

As concerns this clonotype: Its cognate antigen has yet to be identified.

Library creation used 5' RACE. Each TCR library was prepared from about 4,000 ng of total RNA. For each sample, cDNA was synthesized in eight separate reactions using SMARTScribe reverse transcriptase. Unique molecular identifiers containing a 6-nucleotide sample barcode were introduced through template switching during cDNA synthesis. Amplification of TCRalpha and TCRbeta cDNA involved two nested PCRs of 16 and 9 cycles, and each PCR was followed by bead purification. Before amplification, cDNA was treated with uracil DNA-glycosylase and purified using the QIAquick PCR purification kit. In the second PCR, Illumina TruSeq-compatible adapters and sample-specific barcodes were added. TapeStation and Qubit were used to check library quality and concentration, and 5 to 5.5 ng of each library was pooled. Sequencing of pooled libraries was carried out on an Illumina HiSeq2500 single-index Rapid Run using 2 x 100 bp reads and custom sequencing primers. On the study's bioinformatics: PCR and sequencing errors were corrected by UMI-based consensus assembly using MiGEC version 1.2.6. MiXCR version 2.1.1 was used to carry out V(D)J alignment, clonotype assembly and CDR3 extraction. Gene usage, clonotype sharing and MAIT/NKT TCR abundance were normalised by analysing the top 1000, 10 000 and 20 000 clonotypes per sample. Diversity was computed as the inverse Simpson index with the vegan R package after downsampling to 27 000 UMIs. Paired Mann-Whitney U tests were applied to discordant twin pairs, with Benjamini-Hochberg correction for multiple testing. TCRdb reprocessed the reads and assigns one entry to each CDR3 protein sequence, leaving out DNA. TCRdb's processing, not the study's, gives the V and J calls here. In this sample's table one finds fewer than 550,000 distinct CDR3 sequences. The top ten hold under 3% of the sample.

The clonotype originates from a human donor with ulcerative colitis or Crohn's disease, or a healthy co-twin of an affected twin (not recorded which). Rearrangement joined TRBV5-1 to TRBJ1-1; lacking DNA, the TRBD1 call made by TCRdb goes unchecked. The source material was blood. The encoded CDR3 is CASSPGGEFAFF.